Listed below are T cell receptor beta chains from one sample, sequenced in a study of blood T cells in healthy people across ages. TCRdb itself ran the 5' RACE reads through MiXCR, one entry per CDR3 protein. Of 700,000 to 850,000 distinct CDR3 sequences in the sample, around 34% were seen once. The sample consisted of blood. These receptors were taken from a man aged 18 to 30 in good health. Both conserved end residues are part of each CDR3. The D gene is left open where the match is weak. The size of a clone is reported for some rows only, either as once, few or many, or as a class for expanded clones.

TGTGCCAGCAGGGGGACTAGCGGGAGTAGGAATGAGCAGTACTTC,CASRGTSGSRNEQYF,TRBV2,few,TRBD2,TRBJ2-5
TGTGCCAGCTCCCCGCACGCCGAGGGGGTGTCAGATACGCAGTATTTT,CASSPHAEGVSDTQYF,TRBV28,many,-,TRBJ2-3
TGCAGTGCTAGCGTTGACTGGAATTCACCCCTCCACTTT,CSASVDWNSPLHF,TRBV20-1,few,-,TRBJ1-6
TGTGCCAGCAGTACGCTGCAGGCGAACACCGGGGAGCTGTTTTTT,CASSTLQANTGELFF,TRBV27,few,-,TRBJ2-2
TGCGCCAGCAGCCAGTACGGACAGGGGGCTTTTGGCTACACCTTC,CASSQYGQGAFGYTF,TRBV4-3,-,TRBD1,TRBJ1-2
TGTGCCGGCAGCCAGGGGAATAGAATCAGACAAGGGAATGAGCAGTTCTTC,CAGSQGNRIRQGNEQFF,TRBV3-1,-,-,TRBJ2-1
TGTGCCAGCAGTCCCCCTCGGGACAGCAATCAGCCCCAGCATTTT,CASSPPRDSNQPQHF,TRBV28,few,-,TRBJ1-5
TGTGCCACCACAGCAGAGACGGGAAGACCGGGCAATGAGCAGTACTTC,CATTAETGRPGNEQYF,TRBV15,few,-,TRBJ2-5
TGCAGCGTTGAAGATCCTGGGGGAAGCTCCTACGAGCAGTACTTC,CSVEDPGGSSYEQYF,TRBV29-1,-,-,TRBJ2-7
TGTGCCAGCACCCCGATAGGGACCTACAATGAGCAGTTCTTC,CASTPIGTYNEQFF,TRBV25-1,-,-,TRBJ2-1
TGTGCCAGCACCCCCCTGAGCGGGACTCACTACGAGCAGTACTTC,CASTPLSGTHYEQYF,TRBV7-6,-,TRBD2,TRBJ2-7
TGTGCCAGCAGTCCAATTAGAACAGATACGCAATATTTT,CASSPIRTDTQYF,TRBV12-3/TRBV12-4,-,-,TRBJ2-3
TGTGCCAGCAGTTTGGGACTGCGTAAGGGGGAGCTGTTTTTT,CASSLGLRKGELFF,TRBV12-3/TRBV12-4,-,-,TRBJ2-2
TGTGCCAGCAGTGGGCAGGGGGCGAACACCGGGGAGCTGTTTTTT,CASSGQGANTGELFF,TRBV2,-,TRBD1,TRBJ2-2
TGTGCCAGCAGCCAAGATGGGGTCAGCTCAGATACGCAGTATTTT,CASSQDGVSSDTQYF,TRBV4-2,-,-,TRBJ2-3
TGTGCCAGTAGACAACTCCGGGATGGGGGAGAAAAACTGTTTTTT,CASRQLRDGGEKLFF,TRBV19,-,-,TRBJ1-4
TGTGCCAGCAGGTTTGGGACAGGGACTGCTGGGGCCAACGTCCTGACTTTC,CASRFGTGTAGANVLTF,TRBV27,-,TRBD1,TRBJ2-6
TGTGCCAGCAGCTTAAACCGGGACCGGGACTACGAGCAGTACTTC,CASSLNRDRDYEQYF,TRBV11-1,-,-,TRBJ2-7
TGCAGTGCTTACGGGTCAAATGAGCAGTTCTTC,CSAYGSNEQFF,TRBV20-1,-,-,TRBJ2-1
TGCGGTGCCAGACTATCCTCCTACAATGAGCAGTTCTTC,CGARLSSYNEQFF,TRBV20-1,-,-,TRBJ2-1
TGTGCCAGCTCGCCCCGGGACTCCGGTTTTCCTGAAGCTTTCTTT,CASSPRDSGFPEAFF,TRBV18,few,-,TRBJ1-1
TGTGCCAGCACCCCGTGGGTTTCCTATGAGCAGTTCTTC,CASTPWVSYEQFF,TRBV7-2,-,-,TRBJ2-1
TGTGCCACCTCCTGGGGGGCCAAAAACATTCAGTACTTC,CATSWGAKNIQYF,TRBV28,-,-,TRBJ2-4
TGTGCTACGACAGGGGAAGGCAATCAGCCCCAGCATTTT,CATTGEGNQPQHF,TRBV2,few,TRBD1,TRBJ1-5
TGCAGTGCCACCGACAGGGGCGACGGCAATCAGCCCCAGCATTTT,CSATDRGDGNQPQHF,TRBV20-1,-,TRBD1,TRBJ1-5
TGTGCCAGCAGCTACCCCGGACGACACGGATCCTCTGATGGCTACACCTTC,CASSYPGRHGSSDGYTF,TRBV5-6,-,-,TRBJ1-2
TGTGCCTGGAGTGGGGGTAATTCACCCCTCCACTTT,CAWSGGNSPLHF,TRBV30,many,-,TRBJ1-6
TGCAGCGTAGTTCGCCCCATGAACACTGAAGCTTTCTTT,CSVVRPMNTEAFF,TRBV29-1,-,-,TRBJ1-1
TGTGCCAGCAGCGTAAGGGGGGCGGAGACCGGGGAGCTGTTTTTT,CASSVRGAETGELFF,TRBV9,few,-,TRBJ2-2
TGTGCCAGCGGCAGGGGGGACAATGAGCAGTTCTTC,CASGRGDNEQFF,TRBV6-5,many,-,TRBJ2-1
TGTGCCAGCAGCCGCAGGGGGACCCAGTACTTC,CASSRRGTQYF,TRBV6-5,few,-,TRBJ2-5
TGTGCCAGCAGCTTAGACCGGCGGGGGGTACGGGGCAATCAGCCCCAGCATTTT,CASSLDRRGVRGNQPQHF,TRBV7-7,few,-,TRBJ1-5
TGCAGTGCTAGAGAGGGGGCGAGCAATCAGCCCCAGCATTTT,CSAREGASNQPQHF,TRBV20-1,few,-,TRBJ1-5
TGTGCCAGCAGCTTCCGACAGGGGTCGTACGGAAACACCATATATTTT,CASSFRQGSYGNTIYF,TRBV7-2,few,TRBD1,TRBJ1-3
TGCGCCAGCAGCTTGGAAGCCCAGGGGGGCTCCTACGAGCAGTACTTC,CASSLEAQGGSYEQYF,TRBV5-1,few,-,TRBJ2-7
TGTGCCGCCAGTGATTTGACGGGAAACTATGGCTACACCTTC,CAASDLTGNYGYTF,TRBV24-1,-,-,TRBJ1-2
TGTGCCAGCAGTTTACGGTCCGGTACTGAGCAGTTCTTC,CASSLRSGTEQFF,TRBV12-3/TRBV12-4,-,-,TRBJ2-1
TGTGCCAGCAGCTCCCGGGACATTATGAATGAGCAGTACTTC,CASSSRDIMNEQYF,TRBV9,few,-,TRBJ2-7
TGCGCCAGCAGCCAAGATGTAGGACAGTACCCCAGGGGCTACACCTTC,CASSQDVGQYPRGYTF,TRBV4-3,-,-,TRBJ1-2
TGTGCCATCAGTGAGTCACAGGGGCCCGGGGAGCTGTTTTTT,CAISESQGPGELFF,TRBV10-3,-,TRBD1,TRBJ2-2
TGCAGTGCTAGCGACGGGGGCAATCAGCCCCAGCATTTT,CSASDGGNQPQHF,TRBV20-1,-,-,TRBJ1-5
TGCAGCGTTGTCCACCTAGAGACCCAGTACTTC,CSVVHLETQYF,TRBV29-1,many,-,TRBJ2-5
TGTGCCAGCAGGGAGCGGGGGGTAACCACAGATACGCAGTATTTT,CASRERGVTTDTQYF,TRBV6-4,few,TRBD2,TRBJ2-3
TGCGCCAGCAGCCAAGTTGAGGGCACAGATACGCAGTATTTT,CASSQVEGTDTQYF,TRBV4-1,-,-,TRBJ2-3
TGCAGCGTTGAAGATCGTGGGGGGCGCAACTATGGCTACACCTTC,CSVEDRGGRNYGYTF,TRBV29-1,-,-,TRBJ1-2
TGCAGTGCTAGAGTGTTGACAGGGAGCACTGAAGCTTTCTTT,CSARVLTGSTEAFF,TRBV20-1,few,TRBD1,TRBJ1-1
TGTGCCACCAGCAACGGGACAGTCTATGGAAACACCATATATTTT,CATSNGTVYGNTIYF,TRBV15,-,TRBD1,TRBJ1-3